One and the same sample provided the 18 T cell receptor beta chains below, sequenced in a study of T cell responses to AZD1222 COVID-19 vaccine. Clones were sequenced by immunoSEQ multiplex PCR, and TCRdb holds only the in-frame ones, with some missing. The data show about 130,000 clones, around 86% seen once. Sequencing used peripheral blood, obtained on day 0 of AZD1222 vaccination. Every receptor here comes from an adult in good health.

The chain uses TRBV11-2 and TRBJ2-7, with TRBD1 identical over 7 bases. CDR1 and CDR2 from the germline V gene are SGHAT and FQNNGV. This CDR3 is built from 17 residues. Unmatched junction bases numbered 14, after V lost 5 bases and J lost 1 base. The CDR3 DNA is TGTGCCAGCAGCCGTCTAAAGGGGGCTAAGGGTTCCTACGAGCAGTACTTC. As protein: CASSRLKGAKGSYEQYF. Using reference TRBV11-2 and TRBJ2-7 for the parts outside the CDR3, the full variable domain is EAGVAQSPRYKIIEKRQSVAFWCNPISGHATLYWYQQILGQGPKLLIQFQNNGVVDDSQLPKDRFSAERLKGVDSTLKIQPAKLEDSAVYLCASSRLKGAKGSYEQYFGPGTRLTVT.

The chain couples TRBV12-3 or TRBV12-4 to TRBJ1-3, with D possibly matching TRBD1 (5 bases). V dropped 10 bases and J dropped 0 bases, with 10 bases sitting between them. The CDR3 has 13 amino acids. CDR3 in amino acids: CAIDSFSGNTIYF. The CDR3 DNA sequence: TGTGCCATCGACAGTTTCTCTGGAAACACCATATATTTT.

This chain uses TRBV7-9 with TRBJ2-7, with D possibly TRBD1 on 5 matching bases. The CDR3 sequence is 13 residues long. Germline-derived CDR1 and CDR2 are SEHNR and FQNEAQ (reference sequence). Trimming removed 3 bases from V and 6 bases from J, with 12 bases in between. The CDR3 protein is CASSFSRGVEQYF. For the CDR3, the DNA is TGTGCCAGCAGCTTTTCAAGGGGCGTCGAGCAGTACTTC. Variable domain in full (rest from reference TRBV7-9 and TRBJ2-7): DTGVSQNPRHKITKRGQNVTFRCDPISEHNRLYWYRQTLGQGPEFLTYFQNEAQLEKSRLLSDRFSAERPKGSFSTLEIQRTEQGDSAMYLCASSFSRGVEQYFGPGTRLTVT.

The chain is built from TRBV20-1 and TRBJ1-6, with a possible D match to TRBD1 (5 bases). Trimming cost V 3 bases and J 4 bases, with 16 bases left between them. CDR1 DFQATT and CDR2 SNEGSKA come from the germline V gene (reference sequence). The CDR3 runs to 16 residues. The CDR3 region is CSASGETARYNSPLHF. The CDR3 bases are TGCAGTGCTAGTGGGGAGACAGCCCGTTATAATTCACCCCTCCACTTT.

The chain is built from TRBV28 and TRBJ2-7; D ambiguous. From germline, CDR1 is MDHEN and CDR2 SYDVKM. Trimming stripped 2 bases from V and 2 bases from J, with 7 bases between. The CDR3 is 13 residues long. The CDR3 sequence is CASSLVTAYEQYF. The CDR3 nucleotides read TGTGCCAGCAGTTTAGTCACTGCCTACGAGCAGTACTTC.

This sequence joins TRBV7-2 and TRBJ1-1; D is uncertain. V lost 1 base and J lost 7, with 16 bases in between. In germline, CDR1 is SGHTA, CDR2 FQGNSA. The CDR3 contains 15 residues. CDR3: CASSLGPQVQHEAFF. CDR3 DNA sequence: TGTGCCAGCAGCTTAGGGCCGCAGGTACAACATGAAGCTTTCTTT.

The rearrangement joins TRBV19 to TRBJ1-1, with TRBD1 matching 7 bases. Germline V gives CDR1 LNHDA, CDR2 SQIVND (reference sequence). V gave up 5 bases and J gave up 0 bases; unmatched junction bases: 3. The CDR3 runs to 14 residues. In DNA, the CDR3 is TGTGCCAGTAGTGTGACAGGGATGAACACTGAAGCTTTCTTT. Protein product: CASSVTGMNTEAFF.

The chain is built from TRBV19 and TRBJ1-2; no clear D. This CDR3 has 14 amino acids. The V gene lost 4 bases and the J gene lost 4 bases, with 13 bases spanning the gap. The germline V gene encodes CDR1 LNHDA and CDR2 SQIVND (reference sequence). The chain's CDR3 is CASSTPDLSYGYTF. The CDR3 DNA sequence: TGTGCCAGTAGTACTCCGGACCTCAGCTATGGCTACACCTTC.

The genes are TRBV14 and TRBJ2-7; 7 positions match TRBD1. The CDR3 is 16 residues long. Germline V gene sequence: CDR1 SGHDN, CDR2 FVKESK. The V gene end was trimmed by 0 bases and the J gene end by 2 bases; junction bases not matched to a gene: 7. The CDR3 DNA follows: TGTGCCAGCAGCCAAGATCTCGGACAGGCGGCCTACGAGCAGTACTTC. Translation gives CASSQDLGQAAYEQYF.

The CDR3 nucleotides read TGTGCCACCAGCAGCCCCCGGGAGACAAACACCGGGGAGCTGTTTTTT. This translates into CATSSPRETNTGELFF. This chain uses TRBV15 with TRBJ2-2; possible D gene TRBD2, 6 bases. The V and J ends lost 3 bases and 2 bases respectively, with 13 bases between them. Germline V CDR1 and CDR2: LNHNV, YYDKDF (reference sequence). CDR3 length: 16 residues.

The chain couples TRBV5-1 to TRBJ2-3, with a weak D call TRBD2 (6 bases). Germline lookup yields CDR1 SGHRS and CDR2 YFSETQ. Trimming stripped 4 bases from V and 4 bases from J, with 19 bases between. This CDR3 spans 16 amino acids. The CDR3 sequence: CASSPGRGGGADTQYF. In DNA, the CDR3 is TGCGCCAGCAGCCCCGGTCGGGGAGGTGGAGCAGATACGCAGTATTTT.

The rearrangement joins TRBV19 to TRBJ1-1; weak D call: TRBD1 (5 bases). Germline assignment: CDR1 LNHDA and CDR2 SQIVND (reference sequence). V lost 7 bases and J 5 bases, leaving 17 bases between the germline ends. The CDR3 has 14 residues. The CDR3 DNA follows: TGTGCCAGTACCCCACCCCAGGGAAGGACTGAAGCTTTCTTT. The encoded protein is CASTPPQGRTEAFF.

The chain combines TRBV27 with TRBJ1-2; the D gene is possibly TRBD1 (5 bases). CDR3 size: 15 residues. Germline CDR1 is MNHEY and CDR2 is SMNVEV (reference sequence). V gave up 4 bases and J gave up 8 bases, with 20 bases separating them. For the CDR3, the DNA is TGTGCCAGCAGTTCTCCCGCCTCAGGGTTAGGCGGCTACACCTTC. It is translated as CASSSPASGLGGYTF.

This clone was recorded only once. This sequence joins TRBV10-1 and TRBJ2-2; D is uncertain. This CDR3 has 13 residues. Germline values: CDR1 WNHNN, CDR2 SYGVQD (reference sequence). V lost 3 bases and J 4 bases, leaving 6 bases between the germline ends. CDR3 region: CASSEVSTGELFF. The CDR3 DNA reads TGCGCCAGCAGTGAAGTGTCCACCGGGGAGCTGTTTTTT.

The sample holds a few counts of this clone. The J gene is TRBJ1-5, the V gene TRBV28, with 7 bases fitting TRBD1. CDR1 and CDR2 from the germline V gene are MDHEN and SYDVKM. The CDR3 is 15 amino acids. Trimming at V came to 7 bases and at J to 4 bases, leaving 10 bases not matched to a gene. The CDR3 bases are TGTGCCAGCAAAGACAGGGCATACTTTAATCAGCCCCAGCATTTT. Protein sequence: CASKDRAYFNQPQHF.

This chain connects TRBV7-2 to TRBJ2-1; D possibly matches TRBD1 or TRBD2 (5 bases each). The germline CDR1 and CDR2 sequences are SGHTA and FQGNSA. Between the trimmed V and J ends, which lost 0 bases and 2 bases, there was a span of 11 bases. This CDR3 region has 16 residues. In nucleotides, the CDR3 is TGTGCCAGCAGCTTAGCGGGAAGGGGAGCCTACAATGAGCAGTTCTTC. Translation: CASSLAGRGAYNEQFF.

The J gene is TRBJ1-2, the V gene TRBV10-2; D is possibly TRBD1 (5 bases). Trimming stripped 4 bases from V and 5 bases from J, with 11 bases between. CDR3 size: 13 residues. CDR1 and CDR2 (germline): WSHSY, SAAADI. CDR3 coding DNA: TGCGCCAGCAGTGTTCCAGGGTGGTATGGCTACACCTTC. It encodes CASSVPGWYGYTF.

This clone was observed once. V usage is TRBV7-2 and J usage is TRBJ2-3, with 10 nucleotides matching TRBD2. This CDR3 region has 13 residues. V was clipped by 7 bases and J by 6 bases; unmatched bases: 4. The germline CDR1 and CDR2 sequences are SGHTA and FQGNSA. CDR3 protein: CASTERGGDTQYF. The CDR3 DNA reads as TGTGCCAGCACGGAGCGGGGGGGGGATACGCAGTATTTT.